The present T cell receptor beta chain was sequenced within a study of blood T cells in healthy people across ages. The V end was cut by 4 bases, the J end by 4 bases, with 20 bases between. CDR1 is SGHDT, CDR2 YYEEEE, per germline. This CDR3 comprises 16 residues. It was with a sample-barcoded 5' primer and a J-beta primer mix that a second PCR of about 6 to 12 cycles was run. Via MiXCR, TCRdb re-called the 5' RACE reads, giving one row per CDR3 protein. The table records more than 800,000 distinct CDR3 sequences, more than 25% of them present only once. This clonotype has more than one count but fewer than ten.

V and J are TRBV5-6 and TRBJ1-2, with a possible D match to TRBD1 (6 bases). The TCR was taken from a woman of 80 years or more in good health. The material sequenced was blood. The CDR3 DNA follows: TGTGCCAGCAGCCTCCCTACAGGGTTGGGGCTCTATGGCTACACCTTC. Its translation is CASSLPTGLGLYGYTF.